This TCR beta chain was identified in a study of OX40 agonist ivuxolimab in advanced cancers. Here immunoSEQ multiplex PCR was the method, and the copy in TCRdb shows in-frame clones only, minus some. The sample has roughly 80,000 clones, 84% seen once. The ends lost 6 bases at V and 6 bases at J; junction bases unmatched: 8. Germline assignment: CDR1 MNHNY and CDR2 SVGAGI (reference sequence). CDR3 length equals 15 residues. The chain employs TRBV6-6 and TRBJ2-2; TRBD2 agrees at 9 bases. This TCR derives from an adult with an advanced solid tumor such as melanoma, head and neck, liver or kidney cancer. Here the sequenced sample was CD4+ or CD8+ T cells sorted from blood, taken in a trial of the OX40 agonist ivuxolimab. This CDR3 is CASSPGLALAGELFF. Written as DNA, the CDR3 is TGTGCCAGCAGCCCGGGACTAGCCCTTGCCGGGGAGCTGTTTTTT.